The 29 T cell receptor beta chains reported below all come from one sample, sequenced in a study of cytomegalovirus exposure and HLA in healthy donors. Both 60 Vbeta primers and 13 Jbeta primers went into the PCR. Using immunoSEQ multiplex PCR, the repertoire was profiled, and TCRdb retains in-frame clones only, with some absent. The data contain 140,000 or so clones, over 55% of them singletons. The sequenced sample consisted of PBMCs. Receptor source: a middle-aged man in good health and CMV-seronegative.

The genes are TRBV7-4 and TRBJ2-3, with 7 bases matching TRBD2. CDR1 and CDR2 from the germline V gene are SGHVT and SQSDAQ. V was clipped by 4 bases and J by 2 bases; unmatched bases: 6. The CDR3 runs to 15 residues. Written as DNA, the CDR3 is TGTGCCAGCAGCTCCCGGGACTATACCACAGATACGCAGTATTTT. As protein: CASSSRDYTTDTQYF.

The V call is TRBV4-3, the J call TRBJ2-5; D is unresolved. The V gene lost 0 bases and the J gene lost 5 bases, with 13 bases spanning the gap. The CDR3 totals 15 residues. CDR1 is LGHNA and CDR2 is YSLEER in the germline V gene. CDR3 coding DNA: TGCGCCAGCAGCCAAGAGGGCAGTCCCGCGGAGACCCAGTACTTC. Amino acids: CASSQEGSPAETQYF.

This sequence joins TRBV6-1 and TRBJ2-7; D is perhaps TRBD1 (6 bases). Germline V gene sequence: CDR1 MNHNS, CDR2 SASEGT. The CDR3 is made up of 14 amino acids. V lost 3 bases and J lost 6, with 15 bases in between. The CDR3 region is CASSDVAGVFEQYF. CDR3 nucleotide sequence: TGTGCCAGCAGTGACGTGGCAGGGGTTTTCGAGCAGTACTTC.

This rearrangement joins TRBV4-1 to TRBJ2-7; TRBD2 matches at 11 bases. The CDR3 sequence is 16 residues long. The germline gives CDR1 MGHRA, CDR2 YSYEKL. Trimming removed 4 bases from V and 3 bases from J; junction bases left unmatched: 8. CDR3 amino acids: CASSLSRLAGLYEQYF. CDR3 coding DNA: TGCGCCAGCAGCCTCTCGCGACTAGCGGGACTCTACGAGCAGTACTTC.

The CDR3 reads CASSGGPGQDYNEQFF. In DNA form, the CDR3 reads TGTGCCAGCAGCGGGGGGCCGGGACAGGACTACAATGAGCAGTTCTTC. This chain connects TRBV7-7 to TRBJ2-1; 8 bases are a match to TRBD1. With V trimmed by 5 bases and J by 3 bases, 9 bases remained unmatched. Per germline, CDR1 SSHAT and CDR2 FNYEAQ (reference sequence). This CDR3 has 16 residues.

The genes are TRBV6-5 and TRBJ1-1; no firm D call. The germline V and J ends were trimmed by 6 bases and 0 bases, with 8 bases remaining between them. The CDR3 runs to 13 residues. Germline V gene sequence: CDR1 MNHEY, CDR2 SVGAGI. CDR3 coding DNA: TGTGCCAGCAGCATACAGTTGAACACTGAAGCTTTCTTT. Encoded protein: CASSIQLNTEAFF.

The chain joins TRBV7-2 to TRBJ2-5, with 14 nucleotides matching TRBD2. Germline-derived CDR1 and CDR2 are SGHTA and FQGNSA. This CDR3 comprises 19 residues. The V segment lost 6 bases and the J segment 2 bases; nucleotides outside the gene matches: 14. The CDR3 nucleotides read TGTGCCAGCAGGTCTGGACTAGCGGGGGGAATTACCCAACAAGAGACCCAGTACTTC. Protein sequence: CASRSGLAGGITQQETQYF.

The CDR3 DNA follows: TGTGCCAGTAGTCCCCCGGGACAGGGGGTTTATCAGCCCCAGCATTTT. It specifies CASSPPGQGVYQPQHF. The chain has TRBV19 and TRBJ1-5; 11 nucleotides align to TRBD1. CDR1 is LNHDA and CDR2 is SQIVND in the germline V gene (reference sequence). Trimming took 5 bases from V and 5 from J; bases not matched to a gene: 8. This CDR3 comprises 16 residues.

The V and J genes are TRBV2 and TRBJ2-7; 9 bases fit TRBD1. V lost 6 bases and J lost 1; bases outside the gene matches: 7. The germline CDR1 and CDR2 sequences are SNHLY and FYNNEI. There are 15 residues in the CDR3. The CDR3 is CASRTDRGSSYEQYF. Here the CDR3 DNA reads TGTGCCAGCAGGACGGACAGGGGATCATCCTACGAGCAGTACTTC.

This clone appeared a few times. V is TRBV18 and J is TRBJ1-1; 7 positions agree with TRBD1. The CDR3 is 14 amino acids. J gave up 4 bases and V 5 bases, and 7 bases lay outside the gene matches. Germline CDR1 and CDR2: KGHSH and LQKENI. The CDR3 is CASSVAGGGTEAFF. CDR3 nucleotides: TGTGCCAGCTCAGTAGCAGGGGGTGGCACTGAAGCTTTCTTT.

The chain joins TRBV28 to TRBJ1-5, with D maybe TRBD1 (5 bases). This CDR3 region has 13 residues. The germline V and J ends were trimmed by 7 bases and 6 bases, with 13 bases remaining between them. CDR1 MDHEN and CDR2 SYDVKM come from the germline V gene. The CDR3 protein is CASTKRGSQPQHF. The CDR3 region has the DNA TGTGCCAGCACCAAAAGGGGTAGTCAGCCCCAGCATTTT.

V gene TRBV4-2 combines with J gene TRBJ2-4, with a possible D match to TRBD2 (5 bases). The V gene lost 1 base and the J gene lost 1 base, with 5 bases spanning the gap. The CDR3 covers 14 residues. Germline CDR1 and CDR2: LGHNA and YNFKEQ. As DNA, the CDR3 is TGTGCCAGCAGCCAAGCGGGGGCCAAAAACATTCAGTACTTC. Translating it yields CASSQAGAKNIQYF.

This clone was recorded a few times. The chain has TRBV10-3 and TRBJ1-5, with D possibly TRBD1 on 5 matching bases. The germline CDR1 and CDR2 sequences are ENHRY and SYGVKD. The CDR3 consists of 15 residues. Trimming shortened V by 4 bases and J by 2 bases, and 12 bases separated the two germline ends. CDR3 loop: CAISAKSGGNQPQHF. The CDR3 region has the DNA TGTGCCATCAGTGCGAAATCGGGGGGCAATCAGCCCCAGCATTTT.

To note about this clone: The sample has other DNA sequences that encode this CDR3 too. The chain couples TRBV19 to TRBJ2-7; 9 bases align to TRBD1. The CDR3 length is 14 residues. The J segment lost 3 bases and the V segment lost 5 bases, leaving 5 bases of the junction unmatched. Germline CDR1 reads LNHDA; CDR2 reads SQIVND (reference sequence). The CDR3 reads CASSPGQGIYEQYF. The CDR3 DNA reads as TGTGCCAGTAGTCCGGGACAGGGAATCTACGAGCAGTACTTC.

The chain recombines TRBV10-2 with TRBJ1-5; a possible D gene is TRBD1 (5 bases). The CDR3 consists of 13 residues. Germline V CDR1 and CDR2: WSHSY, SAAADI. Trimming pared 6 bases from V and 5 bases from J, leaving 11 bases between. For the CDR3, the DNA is TGCGCCAGCAGCAGGGATTCCTATCAGCCCCAGCATTTT. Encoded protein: CASSRDSYQPQHF.

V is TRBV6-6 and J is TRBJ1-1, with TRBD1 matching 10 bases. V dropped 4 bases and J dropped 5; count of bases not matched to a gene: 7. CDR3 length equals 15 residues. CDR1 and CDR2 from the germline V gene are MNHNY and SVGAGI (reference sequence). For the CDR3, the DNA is TGTGCCAGCAGTTTTGTACCGGGACAGGGGACTGAAGCTTTCTTT. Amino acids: CASSFVPGQGTEAFF.

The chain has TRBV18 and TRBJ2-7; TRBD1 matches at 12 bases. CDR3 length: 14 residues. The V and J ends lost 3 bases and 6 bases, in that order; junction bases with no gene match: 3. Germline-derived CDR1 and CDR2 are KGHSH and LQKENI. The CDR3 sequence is CASSPGQGAGEQYF. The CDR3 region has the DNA TGTGCCAGCTCACCGGGACAGGGGGCAGGCGAGCAGTACTTC. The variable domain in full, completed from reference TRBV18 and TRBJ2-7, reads NAGVMQNPRHLVRRRGQEARLRCSPMKGHSHVYWYRQLPEEGLKFMVYLQKENIIDESGMPKERFSAEFPKEGPSILRIQQVVRGDSAAYFCASSPGQGAGEQYFGPGTRLTVT.

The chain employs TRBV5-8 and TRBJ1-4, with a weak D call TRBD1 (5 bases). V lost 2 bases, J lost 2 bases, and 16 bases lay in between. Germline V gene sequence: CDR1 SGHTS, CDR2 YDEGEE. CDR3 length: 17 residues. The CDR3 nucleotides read TGTGCCAGCAGCTTTTTGATTTCTGGGGCTACTAATGAAAAACTGTTTTTT. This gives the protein CASSFLISGATNEKLFF.

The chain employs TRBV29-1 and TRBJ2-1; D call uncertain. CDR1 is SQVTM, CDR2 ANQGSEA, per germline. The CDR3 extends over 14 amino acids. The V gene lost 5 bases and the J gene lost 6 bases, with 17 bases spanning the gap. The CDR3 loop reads CSVPTPPLRNEQFF. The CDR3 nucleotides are TGCAGCGTTCCTACCCCCCCATTACGCAATGAGCAGTTCTTC.

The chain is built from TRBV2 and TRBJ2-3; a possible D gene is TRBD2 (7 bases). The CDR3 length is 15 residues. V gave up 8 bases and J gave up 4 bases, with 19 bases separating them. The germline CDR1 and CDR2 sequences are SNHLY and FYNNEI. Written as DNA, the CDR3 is TGTGCCAGCCCGAGGGAGGGAGGGGGGCCAGATACGCAGTATTTT. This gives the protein CASPREGGGPDTQYF.

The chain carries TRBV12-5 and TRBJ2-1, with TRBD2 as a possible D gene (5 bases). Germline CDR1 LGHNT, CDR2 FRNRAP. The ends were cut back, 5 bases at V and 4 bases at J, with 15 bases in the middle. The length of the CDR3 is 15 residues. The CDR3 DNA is TGTGCTAGTGGTCCGCGCGGAGGCGGGTACAATGAGCAGTTCTTC. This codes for CASGPRGGGYNEQFF.

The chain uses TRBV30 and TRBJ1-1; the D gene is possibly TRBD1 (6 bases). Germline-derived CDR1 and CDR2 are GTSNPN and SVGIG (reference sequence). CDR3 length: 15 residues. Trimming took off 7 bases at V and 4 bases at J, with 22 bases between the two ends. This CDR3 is CASAGVRGPTTEAFF. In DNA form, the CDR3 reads TGTGCCTCCGCAGGGGTGAGGGGACCGACCACTGAAGCTTTCTTT.

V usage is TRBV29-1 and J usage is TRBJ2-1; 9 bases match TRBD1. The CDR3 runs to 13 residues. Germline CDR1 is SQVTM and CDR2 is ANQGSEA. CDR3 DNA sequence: TGCACCTCCGGGACAGGGTTGGTCAGTGAGCAGTTCTTC. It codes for CTSGTGLVSEQFF.

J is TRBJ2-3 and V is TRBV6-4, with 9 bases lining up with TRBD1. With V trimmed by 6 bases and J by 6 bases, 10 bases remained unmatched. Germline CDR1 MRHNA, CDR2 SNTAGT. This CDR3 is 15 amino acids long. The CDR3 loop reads CASSAGTGRLDTQYF. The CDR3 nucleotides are TGTGCCAGCAGCGCCGGGACAGGGAGACTTGATACGCAGTATTTT.

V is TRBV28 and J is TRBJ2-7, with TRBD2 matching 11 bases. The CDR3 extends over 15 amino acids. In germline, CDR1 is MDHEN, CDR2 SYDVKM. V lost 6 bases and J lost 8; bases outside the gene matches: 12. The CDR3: CASRTTSGSPLKQYF. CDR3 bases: TGTGCCAGCAGAACAACTAGCGGGAGCCCCCTCAAGCAGTACTTC.

CDR3 residues: CATNLLSGTQGSEAEETQYF. In nucleotides, the CDR3 is TGTGCCACTAACCTCCTTTCCGGGACACAGGGATCCGAGGCAGAAGAGACCCAGTACTTC. This chain links TRBV27 with TRBJ2-5; D may be TRBD1 (6 bases). The CDR3 is made up of 20 amino acids. CDR1 is MNHEY and CDR2 is SMNVEV in the germline V gene (reference sequence). V was pared by 10 bases and J by 3 bases, with 36 bases between.

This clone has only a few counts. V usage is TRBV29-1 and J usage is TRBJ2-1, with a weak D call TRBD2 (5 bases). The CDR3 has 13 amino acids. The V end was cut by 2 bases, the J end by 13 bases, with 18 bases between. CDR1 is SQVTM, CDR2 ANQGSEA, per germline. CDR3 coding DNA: TGCAGCGTTGAACCACGGACTCCTCCCCACCAGTTCTTC. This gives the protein CSVEPRTPPHQFF.

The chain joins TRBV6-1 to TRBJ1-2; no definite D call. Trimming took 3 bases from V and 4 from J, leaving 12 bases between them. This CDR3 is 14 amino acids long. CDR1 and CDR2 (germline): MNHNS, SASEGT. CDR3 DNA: TGTGCCAGCAGTGACCGAGGGCGAGGCTATGGCTACACCTTC. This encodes CASSDRGRGYGYTF.

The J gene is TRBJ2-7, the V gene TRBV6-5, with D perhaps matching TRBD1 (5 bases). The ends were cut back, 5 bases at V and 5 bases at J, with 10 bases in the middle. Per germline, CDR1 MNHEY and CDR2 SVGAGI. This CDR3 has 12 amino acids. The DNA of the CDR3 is TGTGCCAGCAGTAGGGGTAGCCACGAGCAGTACTTC. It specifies CASSRGSHEQYF.